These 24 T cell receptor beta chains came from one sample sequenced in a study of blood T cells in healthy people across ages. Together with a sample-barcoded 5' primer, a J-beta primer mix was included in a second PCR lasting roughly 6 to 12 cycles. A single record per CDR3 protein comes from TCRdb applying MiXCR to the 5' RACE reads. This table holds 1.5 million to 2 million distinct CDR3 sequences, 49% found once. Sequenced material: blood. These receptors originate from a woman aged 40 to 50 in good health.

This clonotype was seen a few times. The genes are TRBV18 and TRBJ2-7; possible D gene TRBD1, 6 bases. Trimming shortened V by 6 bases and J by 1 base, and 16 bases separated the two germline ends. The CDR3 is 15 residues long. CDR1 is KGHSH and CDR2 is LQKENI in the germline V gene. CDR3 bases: TGTGCCAGCTCCCCGGCCCAGGGGAGTTCCTACGAGCAGTACTTC. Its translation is CASSPAQGSSYEQYF.

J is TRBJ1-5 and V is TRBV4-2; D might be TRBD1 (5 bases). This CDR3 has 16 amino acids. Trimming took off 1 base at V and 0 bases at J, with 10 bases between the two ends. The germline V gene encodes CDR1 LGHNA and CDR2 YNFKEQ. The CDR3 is CASSQVIRVSNQPQHF. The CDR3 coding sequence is TGTGCCAGCAGCCAAGTAATCAGGGTTAGCAATCAGCCCCAGCATTTT.

This CDR3 is CASSPQTGTQETQYF. CDR3 coding DNA: TGTGCCAGCAGCCCCCAGACAGGGACCCAAGAGACCCAGTACTTC. The chain joins TRBV7-2 to TRBJ2-5; 7 bases fit TRBD1. Per the germline V gene, CDR1 is SGHTA and CDR2 is FQGNSA. The CDR3 spans 15 residues. Losses at the gene ends were 5 bases for V and 1 base for J; bases not matched to a gene: 7.

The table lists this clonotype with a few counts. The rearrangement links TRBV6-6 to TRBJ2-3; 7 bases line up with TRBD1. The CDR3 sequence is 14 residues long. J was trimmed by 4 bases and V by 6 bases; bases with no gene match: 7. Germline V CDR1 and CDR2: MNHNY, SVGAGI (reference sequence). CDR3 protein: CASSPPGGADTQYF. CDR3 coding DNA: TGTGCCAGCAGCCCTCCAGGGGGTGCAGATACGCAGTATTTT.

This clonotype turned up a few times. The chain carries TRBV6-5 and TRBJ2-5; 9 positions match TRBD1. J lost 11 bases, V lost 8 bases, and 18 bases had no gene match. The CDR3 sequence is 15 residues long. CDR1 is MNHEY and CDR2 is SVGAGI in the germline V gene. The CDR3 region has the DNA TGTGCCAGCCGAGGGTTGGGACAGGGAACGAATGAGCAGTACTTC. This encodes CASRGLGQGTNEQYF.

CDR3 sequence: CASSQYSGGALYEQYF. Written as DNA, the CDR3 is TGTGCCAGCAGTCAATATAGCGGGGGGGCGTTATACGAGCAGTACTTC. This chain uses TRBV11-2 with TRBJ2-7; 11 nucleotides agree with TRBD2. Germline V gene data show CDR1 as SGHAT and CDR2 as FQNNGV. The CDR3 is 16 residues long. V dropped 6 bases and J dropped 4; count of bases not matched to a gene: 11. Combining the CDR3 with reference TRBV11-2 and TRBJ2-7 gives the whole variable domain EAGVAQSPRYKIIEKRQSVAFWCNPISGHATLYWYQQILGQGPKLLIQFQNNGVVDDSQLPKDRFSAERLKGVDSTLKIQPAKLEDSAVYLCASSQYSGGALYEQYFGPGTRLTVT.

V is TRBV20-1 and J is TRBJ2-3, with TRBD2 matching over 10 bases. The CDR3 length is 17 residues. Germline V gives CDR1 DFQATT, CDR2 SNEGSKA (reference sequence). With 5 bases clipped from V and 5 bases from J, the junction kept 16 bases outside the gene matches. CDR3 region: CSAARPMSGGAGDTQYF. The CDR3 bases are TGCAGTGCTGCCAGACCTATGAGCGGGGGGGCCGGAGATACGCAGTATTTT.

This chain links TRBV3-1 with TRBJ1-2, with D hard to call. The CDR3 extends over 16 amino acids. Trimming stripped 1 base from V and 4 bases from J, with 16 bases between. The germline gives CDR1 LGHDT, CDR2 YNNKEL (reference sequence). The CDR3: CASSQGFRDSRYGYTF. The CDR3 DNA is TGTGCCAGCAGCCAAGGCTTCCGGGATTCTCGCTATGGCTACACCTTC.

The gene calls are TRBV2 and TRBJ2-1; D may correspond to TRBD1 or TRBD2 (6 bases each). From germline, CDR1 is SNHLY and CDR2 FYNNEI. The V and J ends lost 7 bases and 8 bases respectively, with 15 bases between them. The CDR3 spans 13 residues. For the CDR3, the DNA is TGTGCCAGCATGACGGGGGCAAGGGATGAGCAGTTCTTC. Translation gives CASMTGARDEQFF.

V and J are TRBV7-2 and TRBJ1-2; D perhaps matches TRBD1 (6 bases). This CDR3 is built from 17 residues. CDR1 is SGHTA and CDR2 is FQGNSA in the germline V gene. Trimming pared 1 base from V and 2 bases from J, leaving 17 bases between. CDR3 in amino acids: CASSLEPGTLNNYGYTF. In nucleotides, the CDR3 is TGTGCCAGCAGCTTAGAACCCGGGACACTTAACAACTATGGCTACACCTTC.

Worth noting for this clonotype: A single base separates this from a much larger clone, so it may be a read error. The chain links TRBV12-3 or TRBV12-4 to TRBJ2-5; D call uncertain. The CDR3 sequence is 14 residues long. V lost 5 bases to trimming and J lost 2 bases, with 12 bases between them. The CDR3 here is CASSVLGKQETQYF. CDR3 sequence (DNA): TGTGCCAGCAGTGTCCTGGGGAAACAAGAGACCCAGTACTTC.

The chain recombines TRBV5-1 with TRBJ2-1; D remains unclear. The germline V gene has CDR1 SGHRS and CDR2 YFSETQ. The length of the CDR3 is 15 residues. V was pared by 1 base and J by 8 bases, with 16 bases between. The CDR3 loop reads CASSLPVLLADEQFF. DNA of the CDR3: TGCGCCAGCAGCTTGCCCGTTTTACTCGCTGATGAGCAGTTCTTC.

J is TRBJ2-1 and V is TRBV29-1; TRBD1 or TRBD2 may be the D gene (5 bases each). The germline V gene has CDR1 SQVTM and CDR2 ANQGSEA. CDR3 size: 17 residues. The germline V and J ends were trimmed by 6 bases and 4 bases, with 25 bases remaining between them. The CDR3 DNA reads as TGCAGCGTCTTAATTAGGCTCCGGGACCGCTCATACAATGAGCAGTTCTTC. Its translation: CSVLIRLRDRSYNEQFF.

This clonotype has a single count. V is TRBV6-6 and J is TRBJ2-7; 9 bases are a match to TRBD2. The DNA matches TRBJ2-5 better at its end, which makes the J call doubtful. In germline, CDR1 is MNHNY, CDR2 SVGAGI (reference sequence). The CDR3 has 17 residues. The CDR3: CASSYPSGLAIEETQYF. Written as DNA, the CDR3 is TGTGCCAGCAGTTACCCGTCCGGACTAGCGATTGAAGAGACCCAGTACTTC.

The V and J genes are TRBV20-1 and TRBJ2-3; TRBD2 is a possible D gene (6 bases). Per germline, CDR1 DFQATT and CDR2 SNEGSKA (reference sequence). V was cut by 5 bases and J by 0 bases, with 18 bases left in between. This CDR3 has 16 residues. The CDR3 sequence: CSASDPGVASTDTQYF. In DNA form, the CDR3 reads TGCAGTGCTTCGGACCCGGGAGTCGCTAGCACAGATACGCAGTATTTT.

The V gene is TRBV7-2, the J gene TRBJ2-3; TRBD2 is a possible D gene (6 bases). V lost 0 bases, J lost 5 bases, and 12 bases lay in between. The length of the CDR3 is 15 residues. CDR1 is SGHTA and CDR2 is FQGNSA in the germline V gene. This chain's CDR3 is CASSLAVRGGDTQYF. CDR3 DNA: TGTGCCAGCAGCTTAGCGGTGCGGGGAGGAGATACGCAGTATTTT.

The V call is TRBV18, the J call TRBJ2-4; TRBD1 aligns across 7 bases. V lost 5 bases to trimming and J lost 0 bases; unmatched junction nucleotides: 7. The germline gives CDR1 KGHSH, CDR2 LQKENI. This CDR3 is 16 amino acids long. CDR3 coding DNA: TGTGCCAGCTCAGAGGGACAGCCCCTAGCCAAAAACATTCAGTACTTC. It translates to CASSEGQPLAKNIQYF.

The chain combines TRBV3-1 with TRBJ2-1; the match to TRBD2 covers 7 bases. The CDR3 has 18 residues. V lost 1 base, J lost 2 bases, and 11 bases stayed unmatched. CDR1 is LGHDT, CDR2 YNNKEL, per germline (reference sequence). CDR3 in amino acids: CASSQVAGVGRPYNEQFF. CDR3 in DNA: TGTGCCAGCAGCCAAGTGGCGGGGGTAGGACGTCCCTACAATGAGCAGTTCTTC.

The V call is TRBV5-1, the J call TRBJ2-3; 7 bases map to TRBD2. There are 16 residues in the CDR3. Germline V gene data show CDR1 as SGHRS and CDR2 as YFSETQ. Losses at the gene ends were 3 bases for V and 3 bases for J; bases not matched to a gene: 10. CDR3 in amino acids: CASSSSGDPWTDTQYF. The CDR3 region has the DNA TGCGCCAGCAGCTCTAGCGGAGACCCATGGACAGATACGCAGTATTTT.

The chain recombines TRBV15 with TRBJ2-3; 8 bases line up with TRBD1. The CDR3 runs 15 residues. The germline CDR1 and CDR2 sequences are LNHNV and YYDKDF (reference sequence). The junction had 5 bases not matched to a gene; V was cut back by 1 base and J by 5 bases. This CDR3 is CATSRGDRSLDTQYF. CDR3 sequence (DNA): TGTGCCACCAGCAGAGGGGACAGGTCCTTAGATACGCAGTATTTT.

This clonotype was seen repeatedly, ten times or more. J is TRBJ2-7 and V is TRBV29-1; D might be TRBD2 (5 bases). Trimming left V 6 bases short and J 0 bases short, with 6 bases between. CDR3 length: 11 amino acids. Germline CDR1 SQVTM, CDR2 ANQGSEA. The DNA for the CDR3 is TGCAGCGTGGCGGGCTCCTACGAGCAGTACTTC. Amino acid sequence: CSVAGSYEQYF.

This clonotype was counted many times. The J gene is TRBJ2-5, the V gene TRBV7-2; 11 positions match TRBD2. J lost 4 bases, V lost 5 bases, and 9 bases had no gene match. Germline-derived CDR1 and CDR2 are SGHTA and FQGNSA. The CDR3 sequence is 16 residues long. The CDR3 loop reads CASSPLRLAGIETQYF. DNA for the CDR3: TGTGCCAGCAGCCCCCTGAGACTAGCGGGGATAGAGACCCAGTACTTC. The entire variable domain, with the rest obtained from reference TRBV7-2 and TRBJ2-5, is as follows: GAGVSQSPSNKVTEKGKDVELRCDPISGHTALYWYRQSLGQGLEFLIYFQGNSAPDKSGLPSDRFSAERTGGSVSTLTIQRTQQEDSAVYLCASSPLRLAGIETQYFGPGTRLLVL.

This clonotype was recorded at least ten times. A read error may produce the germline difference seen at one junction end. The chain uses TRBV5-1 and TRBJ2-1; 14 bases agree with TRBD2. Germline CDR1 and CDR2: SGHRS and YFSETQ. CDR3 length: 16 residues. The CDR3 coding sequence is TGTGCCAGCAGTGGGACTAGCGGGGGCTCCTACAATGAGCAGTTCTTC. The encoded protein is CASSGTSGGSYNEQFF.

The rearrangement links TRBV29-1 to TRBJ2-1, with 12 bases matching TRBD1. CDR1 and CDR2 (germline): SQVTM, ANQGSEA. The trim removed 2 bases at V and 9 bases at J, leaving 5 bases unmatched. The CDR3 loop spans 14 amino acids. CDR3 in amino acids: CSVELGQGASEQFF. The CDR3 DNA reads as TGCAGCGTTGAATTGGGACAGGGGGCAAGTGAGCAGTTCTTC.